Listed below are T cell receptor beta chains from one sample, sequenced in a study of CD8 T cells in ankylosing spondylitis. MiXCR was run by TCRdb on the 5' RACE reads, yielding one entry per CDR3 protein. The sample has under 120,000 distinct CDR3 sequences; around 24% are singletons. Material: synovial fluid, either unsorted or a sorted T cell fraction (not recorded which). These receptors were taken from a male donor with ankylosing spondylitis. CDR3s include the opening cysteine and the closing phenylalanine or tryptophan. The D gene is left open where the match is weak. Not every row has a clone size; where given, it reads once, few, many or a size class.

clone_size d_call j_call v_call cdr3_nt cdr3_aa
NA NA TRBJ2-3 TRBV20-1 TGCAGTGCTAGGGATACTGGATCAGATACGCAGTATTTT CSARDTGSDTQYF
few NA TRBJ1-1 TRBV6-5 TGTGCCAGCAGTTACTGGGGCACACAGGGTCTCACTGAAGCTTTCTTT CASSYWGTQGLTEAFF
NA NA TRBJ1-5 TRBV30 TGTGCCTGGAGTGATTGGCAACGGGGTCAGCCCCAGCATTTT CAWSDWQRGQPQHF
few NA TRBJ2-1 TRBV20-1 TGCAGTGCCCAGGAGCATAGTTTCAATGAGCAGTTCTTC CSAQEHSFNEQFF
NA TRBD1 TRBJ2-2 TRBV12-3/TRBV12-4 TGTGCCAGCAGCCGGGACAGGGGGCTTGTCGGGGAGCTGTTTTTT CASSRDRGLVGELFF
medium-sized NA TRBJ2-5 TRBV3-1 TGTGCCAGCAGCTCTAGGGGGGGGGAGACCCAGTACTTC CASSSRGGETQYF
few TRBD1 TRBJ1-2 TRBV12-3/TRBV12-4 TGTGCCAGCAGTTTGGGACAGGCAATCTATGGCTACACCTTC CASSLGQAIYGYTF
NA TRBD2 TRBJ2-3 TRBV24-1 TGTGCCACCAGTGTGGGGGGAGGGTATTCCCCCAACACAGATACGCAGTATTTT CATSVGGGYSPNTDTQYF
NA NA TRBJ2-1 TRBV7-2 TGTGCCAGCAGCTTACTTAGGGGGTACAATGAGCAGTTCTTC CASSLLRGYNEQFF
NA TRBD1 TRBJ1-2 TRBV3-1 TGTGCCAGCAGCAAAGGAGGGGGCGCGTTTCGGGGCTACACCTTC CASSKGGGAFRGYTF
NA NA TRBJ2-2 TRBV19 TGTGCCAGTAGTATAGTCGAGAACACCGGGGAGCTGTTTTTT CASSIVENTGELFF
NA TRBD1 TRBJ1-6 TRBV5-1 TGCGCCAGCAGCTACTGGACAGGGGAAAGTTCACCCCTCCACTTT CASSYWTGESSPLHF
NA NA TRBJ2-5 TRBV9 TGTGCCAGCAGCACACAGGGACCCCAAGAGACCCAGTACTTC CASSTQGPQETQYF
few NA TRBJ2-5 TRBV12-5 TGTGCTAGTGGAGCAGCGTTAGGGCAAGAGACCCAGTACTTC CASGAALGQETQYF
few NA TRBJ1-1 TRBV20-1 TGCAGTGCTACCCTCGGACCTTCGGGCACTGAAGCTTTCTTT CSATLGPSGTEAFF
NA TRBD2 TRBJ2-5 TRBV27 TGTGCCAGCAGTTCCCTCCGCACTAGCGGAGTAGAGACCCAGTACTTC CASSSLRTSGVETQYF
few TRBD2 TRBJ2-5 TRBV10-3 TGTGCCATCATGGCTAGCGGGAGTCGTCAGGAGACCCAGTACTTC CAIMASGSRQETQYF
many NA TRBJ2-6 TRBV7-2 TGTGCCAGCAGCTTAAGTCCATACTCTGGGGCCAACGTCCTGACTTTC CASSLSPYSGANVLTF
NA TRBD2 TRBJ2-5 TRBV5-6 TGTGCCAGCACTAGCGGATTCCAAGAGACCCAGTACTTC CASTSGFQETQYF
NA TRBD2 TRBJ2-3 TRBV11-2 TGTGCCAGCAGCTTATGGGGATCAGCGGGAGGCTCAGATACGCAGTATTTT CASSLWGSAGGSDTQYF
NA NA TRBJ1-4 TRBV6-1 TGTGCCAGCAGTGACTGGGATGAAAAACTGTTTTTT CASSDWDEKLFF
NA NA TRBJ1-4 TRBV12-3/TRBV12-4 TGTGCCAGCAGTTTAGCCGGGGTCAGGCCCCCCCACTCGAAACTGTTTTTT CASSLAGVRPPHSKLFF
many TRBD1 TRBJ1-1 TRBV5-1 TGCGCCAGCAGCTCCACCGGACAGGGAGGCACTGAAGCTTTCTTT CASSSTGQGGTEAFF
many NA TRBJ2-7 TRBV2 TGTGCCAGCGGGCTAACGACCCTCAGGGACGAGCAGTACTTC CASGLTTLRDEQYF
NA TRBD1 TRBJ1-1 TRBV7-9 TGTGCCAGCAGATTCCCGGTAGGGGGCGGAACTGAAGCTTTCTTT CASRFPVGGGTEAFF
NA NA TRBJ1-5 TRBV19 TGTGCCAGTAGTCCCCCGGGGGCAAGCAATCAGCCCCAGCATTTT CASSPPGASNQPQHF
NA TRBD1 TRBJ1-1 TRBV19 TGTGCCAGTAGTACCATTACAGGGGATCGAGCTTTCTTT CASSTITGDRAFF